Below are 27 T cell receptor beta chains sequenced from a single sample in a study of T cells in women clearing cervical HPV infection. Method: immunoSEQ multiplex PCR; TCRdb's copy keeps in-frame clones and lacks some. Recorded for this sample: under 35,000 clones. The sequencing input was blood buffy coat. Receptors were obtained from a woman aged 18 to 75 with a cervical HPV16 infection that either progressed to CIN3+ or cleared (not recorded which).

About this clone itself: Read coverage stops 3 residues before the CDR3 terminus; the germline J gene supplies the remainder. The chain links TRBV12-3 or TRBV12-4 to TRBJ2-7; D is uncertain. V dropped 2 bases and J dropped 2 bases, with 10 bases sitting between them. The CDR3 loop spans 14 amino acids. The CDR3: CASSLRLVPYEQYF. The part of the CDR3 DNA that was read is TGTGCCAGCAGTTTAAGGCTGGTACCCTACGAG.

The chain's CDR3 is CASSLVGAVNTGELFF. The part of the CDR3 DNA that was read is TGTGCCAGCAGCTTAGTGGGGGCGGTTAACACCGGGGAG. The V and J genes are TRBV7-7 and TRBJ2-2; D perhaps matches TRBD1 (6 bases). The sequence runs out 3 residues before the end of the CDR3; the remainder is reconstructed from the germline J gene. Germline assignment: CDR1 SSHAT and CDR2 FNYEAQ (reference sequence). The CDR3 sequence is 16 residues long. Trimming removed 1 base at V and 2 bases at J, with 11 bases between.

As concerns this clone: With the read ending 3 residues before the CDR3 end, the germline J gene is used to fill in that end. This chain uses TRBV2 with TRBJ2-7, with TRBD1 identical over 8 bases. There are 14 residues in the CDR3. V was pared by 8 bases and J by 2 bases, with 8 bases of the junction left unmatched. Germline CDR1 reads SNHLY; CDR2 reads FYNNEI. The CDR3 sequence is CASAASGGTYEQYF. CDR3 DNA (partial): TGTGCCAGCGCCGCCTCAGGGGGCACCTACGAG.

Comment on this clone: The read gets to within 3 residues of the CDR3 end, and the germline J gene fills in the rest. This rearrangement joins TRBV7-6 to TRBJ1-2; the D gene is possibly TRBD1 (5 bases). The CDR3 contains 14 residues. Germline values: CDR1 SGHVS, CDR2 FNYEAQ. The CDR3 region is CASSALTSVGDYTF. The covered CDR3 bases are TGTGCCAGCAGCGCCCTGACTAGCGTAGGGGAC. The variable domain in full, with the rest retrieved from reference TRBV7-6 and TRBJ1-2, is GAGVSQSPRYKVTKRGQDVALRCDPISGHVSLYWYRQALGQGPEFLTYFNYEAQQDKSGLPNDRFSAERPEGSISTLTIQRTEQRDSAMYRCASSALTSVGDYTFGSGTRLTVV.

Comments on this clone: The read terminates 3 residues ahead of where the CDR3 ends, so the germline J gene completes it. The V call is TRBV2, the J call TRBJ2-4; D remains ambiguous. Germline V gives CDR1 SNHLY, CDR2 FYNNEI. The CDR3 covers 11 residues. Trimming left V 10 bases short and J 7 bases short, with 11 bases between. Incomplete CDR3 DNA: TGTGCCACCGCCTTTGGCAACATT. Translating gives CATAFGNI. The whole CDR3 reads CATAFGNIQYF.

In regard to this clone: Sequencing ends 3 residues short of the CDR3 end; the germline J gene provides the rest. V is TRBV20-1 and J is TRBJ2-3; 10 bases agree with TRBD1. The CDR3 sequence is 12 residues long. CDR1 is DFQATT, CDR2 SNEGSKA, per germline (reference sequence). This CDR3 is CSARPGTGAQYF. The sequenced CDR3 bases are TGCAGTGCTAGACCGGGGACAGGGGCG.

With regard to this clone: The read ends 3 residues shy of where the CDR3 ends; the end is completed using the germline J gene. The V and J genes are TRBV18 and TRBJ2-2; 8 nucleotides agree with TRBD1. Germline lookup yields CDR1 KGHSH and CDR2 LQKENI. With V trimmed by 3 bases and J by 8 bases, 2 bases remained unmatched. The CDR3 is 13 residues long. The CDR3 loop reads CASSPGTGGELFF. CDR3 bases read: TGTGCCAGCTCACCGGGGACAGGAGGGGAG.

As concerns this clone: The sequence runs out 3 residues before the end of the CDR3; the remainder is reconstructed from the germline J gene. The rearrangement uses TRBV11-3 and TRBJ2-6; D possibly corresponds to TRBD1 (5 bases). Germline values: CDR1 SGHNT, CDR2 YENEEA. Deletions cut 5 bases from V and 3 bases from J, with 11 bases between. This CDR3 spans 15 amino acids. CDR3 amino acids: CASSLRVSGANVLTF. The covered CDR3 bases are TGTGCCAGCAGCCTCAGGGTGAGTGGGGCCAACGTC.

With regard to this clone: The sample carries other DNA sequences with the same CDR3. The CDR3 loop reads CASNEAGTPNTEAFF. The CDR3 bases that were read are TGTGCCAGTAACGAGGCTGGGACACCGAACACTGAA. The gene calls are TRBV19 and TRBJ1-1; possibly TRBD1 for D (6 bases). The read terminates 3 residues ahead of where the CDR3 ends, so the germline J gene completes it. Between the trimmed V and J ends, which lost 7 bases and 1 base, there was a span of 16 bases. This CDR3 has 15 residues. Germline assignment: CDR1 LNHDA and CDR2 SQIVND (reference sequence).

On this clone: The read terminates 3 residues ahead of where the CDR3 ends, so the germline J gene completes it. The V call is TRBV20-1, the J call TRBJ2-7, with 11 bases that match TRBD2. V shed 5 bases and J 4 bases; nucleotides not matched to a gene: 10. This CDR3 is built from 15 residues. Germline values: CDR1 DFQATT, CDR2 SNEGSKA (reference sequence). The part of the CDR3 DNA that was read is TGCAGTGCTGACGGTATAGCGGGGGGGCTGTACGAG. It is translated as CSADGIAGGLYE. The full CDR3 reads CSADGIAGGLYEQYF.

As for this clone: From the germline J gene comes the end of the CDR3, since the read stops 3 residues before it. The chain carries TRBV2 and TRBJ2-5, with TRBD1 matching 7 bases. Germline trimming cut 3 bases from V and 7 bases from J; bases unmatched to any gene: 8. The length of the CDR3 is 14 residues. The germline CDR1 and CDR2 sequences are SNHLY and FYNNEI. The covered CDR3 bases are TGTGCCAGCAGTGAGGGGACAGTTCCAGGGACC. Its translation: CASSEGTVPGT. The whole CDR3 protein reads CASSEGTVPGTQYF.

A word on this clone: Sequencing ends 3 residues short of the CDR3 end; the germline J gene provides the rest. This sequence joins TRBV6-1 and TRBJ1-2; tentative D call: TRBD1 (6 bases). The CDR3 sequence is 16 residues long. The germline V gene has CDR1 MNHNS and CDR2 SASEGT. The CDR3 sequence is CASSEASLAGADTYTF. The CDR3 DNA, read in part, is TGTGCCAGCAGTGAAGCGAGCCTAGCGGGGGCAGATACC.

Worth noting for this clone: The read terminates 3 residues before the CDR3 end, so the remaining end is supplied by the germline J gene. J is TRBJ1-4 and V is TRBV11-1; D not certain. This CDR3 spans 13 amino acids. In germline, CDR1 is SGHAT, CDR2 FQDESV (reference sequence). The V gene lost 4 bases and the J gene lost 4 bases, with 7 bases spanning the gap. CDR3 loop: CASSSQVNEKLFF. The sequenced CDR3 bases are TGTGCCAGCAGCTCCCAGGTTAATGAAAAA.

As for this clone: Coverage ceases 3 residues before the CDR3 finishes, and the germline J gene fills in the end. The chain joins TRBV5-1 to TRBJ2-5; D is unresolved. This CDR3 has 14 amino acids. The V end was cut by 0 bases, the J end by 0 bases, with 6 bases between. Germline V lookup: CDR1 SGHRS, CDR2 YFSETQ. CDR3 residues: CASSLVQNQETQYF. CDR3 DNA, as far as it was read: TGCGCCAGCAGCTTGGTTCAGAACCAAGAGACC.

Points on this clone: Sequencing ends 3 residues short of the CDR3 end; the germline J gene provides the rest. This chain connects TRBV7-2 to TRBJ1-4; the D gene is possibly TRBD1 (6 bases). The CDR3 is 16 residues long. Germline V lookup: CDR1 SGHTA, CDR2 FQGNSA. The sequenced part of the CDR3 DNA is TGTGCCAGCAGCTTAGCGTTGGGGGCGGGGGCCAACGTA. Translated: CASSLALGAGANV. The whole CDR3 protein is CASSLALGAGANVLFF.

Regarding this clone: The CDR3 is cut off 3 residues early in the read; its end comes from the germline J gene. This rearrangement joins TRBV3-1 (or the pseudogene TRBV3-2) to TRBJ2-1, with D possibly being TRBD2 (5 bases). CDR1 and CDR2 from the germline V gene are LGHDT and YNNKEL (reference sequence). There are 17 residues in the CDR3. Trimming pared 0 bases from V and 3 bases from J, leaving 15 bases between. CDR3 sequence: CASSQEASGGLYNEQFF. The part of the CDR3 DNA that was read is TGTGCCAGCAGCCAAGAGGCCAGCGGAGGCCTCTACAATGAG.

Concerning this clone: The sequenced fragment ends 3 residues before the CDR3 boundary, so the rest is inferred from the germline J gene. V gene TRBV5-6 combines with J gene TRBJ2-7; 10 bases map to TRBD1. Germline CDR1 and CDR2: SGHDT and YYEEEE. The V gene end was trimmed by 4 bases and the J gene end by 4 bases; junction bases not matched to a gene: 8. The CDR3 consists of 15 residues. Partial CDR3 DNA: TGTGCCAGCAGCCCACCGGGACAGGGGAGGTACGAG. Its translation is CASSPPGQGRYE. The whole CDR3 is CASSPPGQGRYEQYF. The complete variable domain, with remaining parts taken from reference TRBV5-6 and TRBJ2-7, reads DAGVTQSPTHLIKTRGQQVTLRCSPKSGHDTVSWYQQALGQGPQFIFQYYEEEERQRGNFPDRFSGHQFPNYSSELNVNALLLGDSALYLCASSPPGQGRYEQYFGPGTRLTVT.

Incomplete CDR3 DNA: TGTGCCAGTAACTTAGGACAGCTTAATGAAAAG. Protein sequence: CASNLGQLNEK. The full CDR3 sequence reads CASNLGQLNEKLFF. The chain recombines TRBV19 with TRBJ2-2, with D maybe TRBD1 (6 bases). The CDR3 end is not reached by the read, which stops 3 residues before it; the germline J gene fills it in. The CDR3 sequence is 14 residues long. Germline CDR1 reads LNHDA; CDR2 reads SQIVND (reference sequence).

A remark on this clone: Coverage ceases 3 residues before the CDR3 finishes, and the germline J gene fills in the end. The gene calls are TRBV19 and TRBJ1-4; 9 nucleotides line up with TRBD1. This CDR3 spans 15 amino acids. In germline, CDR1 is LNHDA, CDR2 SQIVND (reference sequence). The CDR3 sequence is CASSNRDREFSPLFF. Incomplete CDR3 DNA: TGTGCCAGTAGTAACCGGGACAGGGAGTTTTCACCA.

To note about this clone: The CDR3 end lies 3 residues beyond the end of the read and is filled in from the germline J gene. The gene calls are TRBV20-1 and TRBJ2-1; 9 nucleotides line up with TRBD1. CDR3 length: 14 residues. The J segment lost 9 bases and the V segment lost 3 bases, leaving 9 bases of the junction unmatched. The germline gives CDR1 DFQATT, CDR2 SNEGSKA (reference sequence). Partial CDR3 DNA: TGCAGTGCTAGGGGGACAGGGCCGATCGGTGAG. This gives the protein CSARGTGPIGE. The CDR3 in its entirety is CSARGTGPIGEQFF.

About this clone: Read sequence stops 3 residues before the CDR3 end, and the germline J gene provides the missing end. This chain joins TRBV20-1 and TRBJ1-2; tentative D call: TRBD1 (6 bases). The V gene lost 5 bases and the J gene lost 4 bases, with 17 bases spanning the gap. CDR1 and CDR2 (germline): DFQATT, SNEGSKA (reference sequence). This CDR3 contains 14 residues. CDR3 bases read: TGCAGTGCTCGAACAGGGACCCGAAGCTATGGC. It translates to CSARTGTRSYG. In full, the CDR3 is CSARTGTRSYGYTF.

For this clone: The CDR3 end lies 3 residues beyond the end of the read and is filled in from the germline J gene. V is TRBV28 and J is TRBJ2-3; tentatively, D is TRBD1 (6 bases). The CDR3 contains 15 residues. Trimming shortened V by 6 bases and J by 4 bases, and 17 bases separated the two germline ends. The germline V gene encodes CDR1 MDHEN and CDR2 SYDVKM. CDR3 sequence reads: CASREQGITSDTQYF. The sequenced part of the CDR3 DNA is TGTGCCAGCAGAGAACAGGGAATTACCTCAGATACG. The full variable domain, in which reference TRBV28 and TRBJ2-3 provide the parts outside the CDR3, is DVKVTQSSRYLVKRTGEKVFLECVQDMDHENMFWYRQDPGLGLRLIYFSYDVKMKEKGDIPEGYSVSREKKERFSLILESASTNQTSMYLCASREQGITSDTQYFGPGTRLTVL.

A remark on this clone: The junction differs from germline at one of its ends, possibly a read error. Read sequence stops 3 residues before the CDR3 end, and the germline J gene provides the missing end. The gene calls are TRBV2 and TRBJ2-1, with a possible D match to TRBD1 (8 bases). Looked up from germline, CDR1 is SNHLY and CDR2 is FYNNEI. The CDR3 contains 16 residues. The CDR3 sequence is CASREATGGAYNEQFF. The CDR3 bases that were read are TGTGCCAGCAGGGAAGCCACAGGGGGGGCCTACAATGAG.

About this clone: From the germline J gene comes the end of the CDR3, since the read stops 3 residues before it. This chain connects TRBV6-1 to TRBJ1-4, with a weak D call TRBD1 (5 bases). The V gene lost 2 bases and the J gene lost 0 bases, with 16 bases spanning the gap. The germline CDR1 and CDR2 sequences are MNHNS and SASEGT. The CDR3 is 18 amino acids. The CDR3 sequence: CASSELSTGTATNEKLFF. The CDR3 bases that were read are TGTGCCAGCAGTGAACTAAGCACCGGGACTGCAACTAATGAAAAA.

On this clone itself: The sequence runs out 3 residues before the end of the CDR3; the remainder is reconstructed from the germline J gene. The chain carries TRBV2 and TRBJ1-2, with 8 bases that match TRBD1. The CDR3 covers 15 residues. After removal of 7 bases from V and 0 bases from J, the junction contained 7 bases not matched to a gene. Germline CDR1 SNHLY, CDR2 FYNNEI. The DNA read from the CDR3 is TGTGCCAGCACCTTGGACAGGGACGCTAACTATGGC. This translates into CASTLDRDANYG. The full CDR3 is CASTLDRDANYGYTF.

About this clone: The sequence runs out 3 residues before the end of the CDR3; the remainder is reconstructed from the germline J gene. This chain connects TRBV7-9 to TRBJ1-1; no definite D call. CDR1 and CDR2 (germline): SEHNR, FQNEAQ (reference sequence). This CDR3 region has 15 residues. The CDR3 bases that were read are TGTGCCAGCAGCCGGACTAGCGGAACTCAAGAGACA. It is translated as CASSRTSGTQET. The whole CDR3 protein is CASSRTSGTQETAFF.

In the case of this clone: The read finishes 3 residues shy of the CDR3 end, and the germline J gene is used to complete it. The chain has TRBV28 and TRBJ1-6; TRBD1 might be the D (6 bases). The length of the CDR3 is 14 residues. Looked up from germline, CDR1 is MDHEN and CDR2 is SYDVKM. The ends were cut back, 3 bases at V and 5 bases at J, with 8 bases in the middle. CDR3 protein: CASSFAGDNSPLHF. The sequenced CDR3 bases are TGTGCCAGCAGTTTCGCAGGGGATAATTCACCC.